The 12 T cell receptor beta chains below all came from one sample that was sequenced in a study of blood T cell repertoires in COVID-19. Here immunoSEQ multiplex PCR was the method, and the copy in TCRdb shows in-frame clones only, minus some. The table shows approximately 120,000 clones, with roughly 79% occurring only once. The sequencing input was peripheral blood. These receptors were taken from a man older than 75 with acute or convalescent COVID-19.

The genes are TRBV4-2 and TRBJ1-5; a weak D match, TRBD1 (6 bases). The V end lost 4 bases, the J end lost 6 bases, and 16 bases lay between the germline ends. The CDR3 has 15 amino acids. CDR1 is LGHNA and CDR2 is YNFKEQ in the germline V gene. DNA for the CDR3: TGTGCCAGCAGCCGATCACAGGGTATGGGTCAGCCCCAGCATTTT. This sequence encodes CASSRSQGMGQPQHF.

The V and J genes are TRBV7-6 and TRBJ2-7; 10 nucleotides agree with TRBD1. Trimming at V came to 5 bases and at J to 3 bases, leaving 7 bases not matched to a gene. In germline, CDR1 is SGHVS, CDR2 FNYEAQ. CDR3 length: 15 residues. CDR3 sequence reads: CASSLGGTGVYEQYF. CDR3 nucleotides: TGTGCCAGCAGCCTAGGGGGGACAGGGGTCTACGAGCAGTACTTC.

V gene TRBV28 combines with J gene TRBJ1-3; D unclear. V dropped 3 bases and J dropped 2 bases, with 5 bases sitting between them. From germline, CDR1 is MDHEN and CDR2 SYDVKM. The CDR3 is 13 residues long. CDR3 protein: CASSFVAGNTIYF. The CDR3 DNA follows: TGTGCCAGCAGTTTTGTCGCTGGAAACACCATATATTTT. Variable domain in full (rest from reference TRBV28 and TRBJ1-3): DVKVTQSSRYLVKRTGEKVFLECVQDMDHENMFWYRQDPGLGLRLIYFSYDVKMKEKGDIPEGYSVSREKKERFSLILESASTNQTSMYLCASSFVAGNTIYFGEGSWLTVV.

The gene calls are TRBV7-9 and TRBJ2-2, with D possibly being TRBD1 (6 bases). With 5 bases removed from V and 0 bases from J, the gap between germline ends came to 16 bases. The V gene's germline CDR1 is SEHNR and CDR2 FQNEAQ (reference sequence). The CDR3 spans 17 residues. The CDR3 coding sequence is TGTGCCAGCAGCGGCTTTCTGGGACAATCGAACACCGGGGAGCTGTTTTTT. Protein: CASSGFLGQSNTGELFF.

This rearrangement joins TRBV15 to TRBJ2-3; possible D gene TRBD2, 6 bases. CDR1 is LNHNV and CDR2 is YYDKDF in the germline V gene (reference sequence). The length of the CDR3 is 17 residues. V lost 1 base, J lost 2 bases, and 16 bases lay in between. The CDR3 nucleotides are TGTGCCACCAGCAGAGGCGGGACTTCCTTTATCACAGATACGCAGTATTTT. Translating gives CATSRGGTSFITDTQYF.

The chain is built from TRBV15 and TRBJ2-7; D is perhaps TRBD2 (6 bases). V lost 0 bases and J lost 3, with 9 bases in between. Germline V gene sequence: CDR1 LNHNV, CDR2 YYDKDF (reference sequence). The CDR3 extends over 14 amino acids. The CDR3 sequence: CATSRDWRGYEQYF. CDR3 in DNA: TGTGCCACCAGCAGAGATTGGAGGGGCTACGAGCAGTACTTC. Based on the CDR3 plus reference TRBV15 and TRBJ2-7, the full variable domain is DAMVIQNPRYQVTQFGKPVTLSCSQTLNHNVMYWYQQKSSQAPKLLFHYYDKDFNNEADTPDNFQSRRPNTSFCFLDIRSPGLGDTAMYLCATSRDWRGYEQYFGPGTRLTVT.

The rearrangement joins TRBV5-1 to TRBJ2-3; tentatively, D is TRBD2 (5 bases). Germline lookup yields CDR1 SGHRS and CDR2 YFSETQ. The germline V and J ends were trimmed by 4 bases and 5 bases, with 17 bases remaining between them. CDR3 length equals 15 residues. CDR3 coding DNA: TGCGCCAGCAGCCCCCACAGCAAAGGAGGAGATACGCAGTATTTT. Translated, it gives CASSPHSKGGDTQYF.

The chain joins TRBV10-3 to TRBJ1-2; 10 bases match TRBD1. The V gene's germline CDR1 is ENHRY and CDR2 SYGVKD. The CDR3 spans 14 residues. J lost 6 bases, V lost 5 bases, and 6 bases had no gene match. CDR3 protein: CAISMTGGRDGYTF. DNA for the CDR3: TGTGCCATCAGTATGACAGGGGGCCGAGATGGCTACACCTTC.

The CDR3 protein is CASSLEGDRGTDTQYF. The DNA of the CDR3 is TGTGCCAGCAGCTTGGAAGGGGATAGGGGCACAGATACGCAGTATTTT. This chain joins TRBV5-4 and TRBJ2-3, with D tentatively TRBD1 (5 bases). This CDR3 is 16 amino acids long. Germline loops: CDR1 SGHNT, CDR2 YYREEE (reference sequence). V was trimmed by 0 bases and J by 1 base, leaving 12 bases between them. Together with reference TRBV5-4 and TRBJ2-3, the CDR3 gives the full variable domain: ETGVTQSPTHLIKTRGQQVTLRCSSQSGHNTVSWYQQALGQGPQFIFQYYREEENGRGNFPPRFSGLQFPNYSSELNVNALELDDSALYLCASSLEGDRGTDTQYFGPGTRLTVL.

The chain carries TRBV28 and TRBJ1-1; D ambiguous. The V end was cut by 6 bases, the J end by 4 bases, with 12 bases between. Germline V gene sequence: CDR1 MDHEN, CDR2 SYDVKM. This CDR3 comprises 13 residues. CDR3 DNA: TGTGCCAGCAGACCCCAGGCAAGCACTGAAGCTTTCTTT. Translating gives CASRPQASTEAFF.

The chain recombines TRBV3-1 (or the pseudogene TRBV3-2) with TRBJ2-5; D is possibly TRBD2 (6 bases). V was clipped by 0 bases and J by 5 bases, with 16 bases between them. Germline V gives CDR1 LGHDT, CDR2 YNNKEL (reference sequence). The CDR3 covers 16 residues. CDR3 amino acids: CASSQEWTIEGETQYF. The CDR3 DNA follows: TGTGCCAGCAGCCAAGAGTGGACTATCGAGGGGGAGACCCAGTACTTC.

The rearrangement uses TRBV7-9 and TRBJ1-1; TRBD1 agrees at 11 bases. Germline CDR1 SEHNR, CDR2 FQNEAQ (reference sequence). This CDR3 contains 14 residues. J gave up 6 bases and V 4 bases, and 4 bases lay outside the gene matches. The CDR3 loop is CASSSPGQGAEAFF. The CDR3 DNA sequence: TGTGCCAGCAGCTCGCCGGGACAGGGGGCTGAAGCTTTCTTT.